The clone carrying this TCR beta chain was seen many times. Its specificity is not known. Quantitative 5'-RACE with molecular barcodes produced the TCR beta libraries. A single record per CDR3 protein comes from TCRdb applying MiXCR to the 5' RACE reads. Of 250,000 or so distinct CDR3 sequences detected, 20% to 30% appear once; the ten largest clones hold approximately 0.61%. The CDR3 sequence is 15 residues long. Trimming left V 3 bases short and J 6 bases short, with 15 bases between. Germline-derived CDR1 and CDR2 are SGHRS and YFSETQ. The data are from a study of CD8 T cells in ankylosing spondylitis. Overall study results and limits: Some of these motif variants have turned up before, in reports on reactive arthritis synovial fluid and blood. Matched synovial fluid from ankylosing spondylitis patients was reported to be enriched for disease-linked clones.

The gene calls are TRBV5-1 and TRBJ2-2, with TRBD1 as a possible D gene (6 bases). Specimen: blood, either unsorted or a sorted T cell fraction (not recorded which). This TCR derives from a male donor with ankylosing spondylitis or in good health (not recorded which). The DNA for the CDR3 is TGCGCCAGCAGCTATTCCCCGACAGGAGCCGGGGAGCTGTTTTTT. Translation gives CASSYSPTGAGELFF.